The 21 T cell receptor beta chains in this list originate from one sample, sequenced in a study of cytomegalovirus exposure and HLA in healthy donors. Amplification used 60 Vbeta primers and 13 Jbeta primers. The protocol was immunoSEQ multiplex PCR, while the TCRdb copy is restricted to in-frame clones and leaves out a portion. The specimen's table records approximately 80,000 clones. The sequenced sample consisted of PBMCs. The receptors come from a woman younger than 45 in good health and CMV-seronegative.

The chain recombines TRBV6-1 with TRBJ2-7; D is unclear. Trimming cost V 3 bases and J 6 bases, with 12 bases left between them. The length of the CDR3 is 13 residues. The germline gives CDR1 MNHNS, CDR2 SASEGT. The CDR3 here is CASSDFVGLEQYF. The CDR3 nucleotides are TGTGCCAGCAGTGATTTTGTGGGCCTCGAGCAGTACTTC.

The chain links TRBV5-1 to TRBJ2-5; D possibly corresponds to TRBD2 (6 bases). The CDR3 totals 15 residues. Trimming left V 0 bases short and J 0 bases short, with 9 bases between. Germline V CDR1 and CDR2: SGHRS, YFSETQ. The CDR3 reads CASSLGRDYQETQYF. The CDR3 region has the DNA TGCGCCAGCAGCTTGGGCAGGGACTACCAAGAGACCCAGTACTTC.

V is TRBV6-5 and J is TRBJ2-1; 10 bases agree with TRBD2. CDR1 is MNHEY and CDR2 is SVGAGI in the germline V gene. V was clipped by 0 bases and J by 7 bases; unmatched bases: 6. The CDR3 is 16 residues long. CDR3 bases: TGTGCCAGCAGTTACTCCGGGAGCGGGAGGGGGAATGAGCAGTTCTTC. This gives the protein CASSYSGSGRGNEQFF.

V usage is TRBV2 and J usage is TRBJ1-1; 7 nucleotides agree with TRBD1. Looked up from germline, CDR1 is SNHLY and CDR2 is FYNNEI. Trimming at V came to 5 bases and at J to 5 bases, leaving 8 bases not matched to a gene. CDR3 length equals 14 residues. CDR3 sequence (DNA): TGTGCCAGCAGTCCCGTCAGGGGGTGGACTGAAGCTTTCTTT. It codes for CASSPVRGWTEAFF.

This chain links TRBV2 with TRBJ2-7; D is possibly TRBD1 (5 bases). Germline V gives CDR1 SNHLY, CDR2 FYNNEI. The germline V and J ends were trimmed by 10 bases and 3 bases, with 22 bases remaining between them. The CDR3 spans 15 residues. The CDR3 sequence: CAIQGNRLSSYEQYF. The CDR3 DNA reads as TGTGCCATCCAGGGCAATAGGTTGTCGAGCTACGAGCAGTACTTC.

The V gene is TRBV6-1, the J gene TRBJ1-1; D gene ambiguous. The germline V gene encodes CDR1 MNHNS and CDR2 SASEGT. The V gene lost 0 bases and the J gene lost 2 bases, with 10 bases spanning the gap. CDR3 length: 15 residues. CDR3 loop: CASSEAHGVNTEAFF. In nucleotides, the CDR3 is TGTGCCAGCAGTGAAGCGCACGGGGTTAACACTGAAGCTTTCTTT.

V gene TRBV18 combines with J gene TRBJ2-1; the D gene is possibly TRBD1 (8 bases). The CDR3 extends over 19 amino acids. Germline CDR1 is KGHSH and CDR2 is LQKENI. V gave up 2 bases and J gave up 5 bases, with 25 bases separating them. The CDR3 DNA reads TGTGCCAGCTCACCAAGGACAGGGCTAGCGGACTTGTACGACAATGAGCAGTTCTTC. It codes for CASSPRTGLADLYDNEQFF.

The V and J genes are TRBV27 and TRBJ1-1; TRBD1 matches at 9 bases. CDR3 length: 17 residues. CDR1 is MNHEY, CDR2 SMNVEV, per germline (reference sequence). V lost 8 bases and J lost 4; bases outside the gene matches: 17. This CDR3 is CASLRVDRGIRSTEAFF. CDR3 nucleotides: TGTGCCAGCCTCCGGGTCGACAGGGGGATCAGGAGCACTGAAGCTTTCTTT.

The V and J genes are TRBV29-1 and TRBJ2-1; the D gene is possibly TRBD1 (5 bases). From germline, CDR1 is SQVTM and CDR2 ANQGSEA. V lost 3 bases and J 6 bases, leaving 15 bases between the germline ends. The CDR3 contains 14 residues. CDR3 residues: CSVEYDSLINEQFF. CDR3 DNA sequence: TGCAGCGTTGAGTATGACAGTCTGATCAATGAGCAGTTCTTC.

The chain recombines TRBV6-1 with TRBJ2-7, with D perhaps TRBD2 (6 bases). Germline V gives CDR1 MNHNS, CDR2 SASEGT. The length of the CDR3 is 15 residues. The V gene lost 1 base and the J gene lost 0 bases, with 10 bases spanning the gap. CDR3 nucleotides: TGTGCCAGCAGTGAAGGGGGACTGGCCTCCTACGAGCAGTACTTC. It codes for CASSEGGLASYEQYF.

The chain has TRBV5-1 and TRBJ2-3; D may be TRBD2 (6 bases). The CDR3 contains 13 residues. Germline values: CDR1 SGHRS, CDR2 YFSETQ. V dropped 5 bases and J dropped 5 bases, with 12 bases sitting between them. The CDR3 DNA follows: TGCGCCAGCAGTAGGGGAGGCGGAGATACGCAGTATTTT. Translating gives CASSRGGGDTQYF. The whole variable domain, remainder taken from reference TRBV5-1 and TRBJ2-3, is KAGVTQTPRYLIKTRGQQVTLSCSPISGHRSVSWYQQTPGQGLQFLFEYFSETQRNKGNFPGRFSGRQFSNSRSEMNVSTLELGDSALYLCASSRGGGDTQYFGPGTRLTVL.

CDR3 sequence: CASSPRRREGEKLFF. The CDR3 region has the DNA TGTGCCAGCAGTCCTCGACGGAGGGAAGGAGAAAAACTGTTTTTT. The chain has TRBV6-1 and TRBJ1-4; D unresolved. Trimming took 5 bases from V and 8 from J, leaving 18 bases between them. CDR1 and CDR2 (germline): MNHNS, SASEGT. This CDR3 region has 15 residues.

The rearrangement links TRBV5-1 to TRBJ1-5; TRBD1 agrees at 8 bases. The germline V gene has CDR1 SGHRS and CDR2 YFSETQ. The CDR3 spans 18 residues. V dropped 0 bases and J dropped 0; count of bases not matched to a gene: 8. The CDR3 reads CASSLGTGGGYSNQPQHF. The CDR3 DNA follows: TGCGCCAGCAGCTTGGGAACAGGGGGAGGCTATAGCAATCAGCCCCAGCATTTT.

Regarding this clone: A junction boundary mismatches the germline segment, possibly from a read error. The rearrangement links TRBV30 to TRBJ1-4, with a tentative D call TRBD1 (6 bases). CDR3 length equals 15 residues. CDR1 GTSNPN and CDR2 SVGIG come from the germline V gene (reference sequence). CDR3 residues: CAGRGGGSGNEKLFF. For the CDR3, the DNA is TGTGCCGGGAGGGGGGGAGGGTCAGGAAATGAAAAACTGTTTTTT.

Here the CDR3 DNA reads TGTGCCAGCAGCACGAAGCCGAACACTGAAGCTTTCTTT. Translation: CASSTKPNTEAFF. J is TRBJ1-1 and V is TRBV6-1; no definite D call. The CDR3 length is 13 residues. Deletions cut 6 bases from V and 1 base from J, with 9 bases between. The V gene's germline CDR1 is MNHNS and CDR2 SASEGT.

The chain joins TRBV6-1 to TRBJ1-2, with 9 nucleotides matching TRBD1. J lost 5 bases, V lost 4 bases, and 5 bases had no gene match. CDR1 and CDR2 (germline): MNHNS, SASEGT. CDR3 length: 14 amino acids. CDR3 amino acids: CASSAWDRDYGYTF. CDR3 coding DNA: TGTGCCAGCAGTGCGTGGGACAGGGATTATGGCTACACCTTC.

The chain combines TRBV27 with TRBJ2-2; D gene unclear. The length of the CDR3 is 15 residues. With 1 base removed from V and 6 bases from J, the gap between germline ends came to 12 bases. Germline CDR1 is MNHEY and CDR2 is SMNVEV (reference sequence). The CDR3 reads CASSLWATYAGELFF. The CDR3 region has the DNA TGTGCCAGCAGTTTATGGGCTACTTACGCCGGGGAGCTGTTTTTT.

The CDR3 DNA sequence: TGTGCCAGCAGTTCCCTGCCCGACAGGGGTCCACCACCTGAAGCTTTCTTT. The encoded protein is CASSSLPDRGPPPEAFF. This chain links TRBV6-8 with TRBJ1-1; TRBD1 matches 8 bases. Looked up from germline, CDR1 is MNHGY and CDR2 is SAAAGT. The CDR3 totals 17 residues. The junction had 16 bases not matched to a gene; V was cut back by 4 bases and J by 6 bases.

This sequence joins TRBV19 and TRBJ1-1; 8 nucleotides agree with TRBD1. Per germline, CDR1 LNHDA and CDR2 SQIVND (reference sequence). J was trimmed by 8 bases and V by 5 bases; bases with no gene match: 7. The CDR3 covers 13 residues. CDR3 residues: CASSLRQGLEAFF. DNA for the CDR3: TGTGCCAGTAGTCTCCGACAGGGGTTAGAAGCTTTCTTT. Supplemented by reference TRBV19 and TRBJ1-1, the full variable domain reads DGGITQSPKYLFRKEGQNVTLSCEQNLNHDAMYWYRQDPGQGLRLIYYSQIVNDFQKGDIAEGYSVSREKKESFPLTVTSAQKNPTAFYLCASSLRQGLEAFFGQGTRLTVV.

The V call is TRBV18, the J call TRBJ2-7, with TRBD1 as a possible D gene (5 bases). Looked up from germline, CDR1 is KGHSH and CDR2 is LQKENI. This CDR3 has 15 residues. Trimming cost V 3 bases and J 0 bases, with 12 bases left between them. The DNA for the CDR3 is TGTGCCAGCTCACCCTCGACAGTGAGCTCCTACGAGCAGTACTTC. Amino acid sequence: CASSPSTVSSYEQYF.

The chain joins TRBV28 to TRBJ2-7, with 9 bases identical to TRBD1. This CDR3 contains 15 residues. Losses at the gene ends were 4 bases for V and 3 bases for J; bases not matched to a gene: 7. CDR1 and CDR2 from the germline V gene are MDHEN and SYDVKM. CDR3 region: CASSSEGQGGYEQYF. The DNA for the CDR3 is TGTGCCAGCAGTTCTGAGGGACAGGGCGGCTACGAGCAGTACTTC.